This passage covers 28 T cell receptor beta chains from one sample sequenced in a study of blood T cell repertoires in COVID-19. Libraries were prepared by immunoSEQ multiplex PCR; TCRdb keeps only in-frame clonotypes and omits some of them. The profile covers 150,000 to 200,000 clones, with more than 80% appearing a single time and 1.5% to 2.5% taken by the ten largest. Material: peripheral blood. Every receptor here comes from a woman aged 55-70 years with COVID-19, enrolled during active disease.

This chain links TRBV2 with TRBJ1-6; D ambiguous. The germline gives CDR1 SNHLY, CDR2 FYNNEI. Trimming removed 5 bases at V and 4 bases at J, with 15 bases between. CDR3 size: 16 residues. Written as DNA, the CDR3 is TGTGCCAGCAGTCCCCTTGGTGCGAAATATAATTCACCCCTCCACTTT. Translation: CASSPLGAKYNSPLHF.

This clone appeared a single time. This rearrangement joins TRBV11-3 to TRBJ2-3, with D perhaps TRBD2 (7 bases). The CDR3 loop spans 16 amino acids. V was shortened by 5 bases and J by 1 base, with 16 bases between the two germline ends. The germline V gene encodes CDR1 SGHNT and CDR2 YENEEA. CDR3 protein: CASSPDLGGRTDTQYF. The CDR3 DNA follows: TGTGCCAGCAGCCCCGATTTGGGGGGGCGCACAGATACGCAGTATTTT.

The rearrangement uses TRBV6-5 and TRBJ1-1; tentatively, D is TRBD1 (6 bases). Deletions cut 2 bases from V and 6 bases from J, with 16 bases between. This CDR3 is built from 15 residues. CDR1 and CDR2 from the germline V gene are MNHEY and SVGAGI. CDR3 sequence: CASSYASRGSSEAFF. As DNA, the CDR3 is TGTGCCAGCAGTTACGCTTCAAGGGGGTCATCTGAAGCTTTCTTT.

This chain links TRBV19 with TRBJ1-2; D is unclear. Germline loops: CDR1 LNHDA, CDR2 SQIVND (reference sequence). V was clipped by 0 bases and J by 7 bases, with 12 bases between them. CDR3 length equals 14 residues. The DNA for the CDR3 is TGTGCCAGTAGTATAGATCTTGTAGCTGGTGGCTACACCTTC. Protein sequence: CASSIDLVAGGYTF.

This sequence joins TRBV28 and TRBJ2-7; possibly TRBD1 for D (5 bases). CDR3 length: 14 residues. Germline assignment: CDR1 MDHEN and CDR2 SYDVKM. CDR3 residues: CATLQGKGWYEQYF. The CDR3 bases are TGTGCTACCCTTCAGGGCAAGGGATGGTACGAGCAGTACTTC. Supplemented by reference TRBV28 and TRBJ2-7, the full variable domain reads DVKVTQSSRYLVKRTGEKVFLECVQDMDHENMFWYRQDPGLGLRLIYFSYDVKMKEKGDIPEGYSVSREKKERFSLILESASTNQTSMYLCATLQGKGWYEQYFGPGTRLTVT.

J is TRBJ2-2 and V is TRBV11-3; D remains ambiguous. Deletions cut 1 base from V and 6 bases from J, with 9 bases between. CDR3 size: 14 residues. Germline-derived CDR1 and CDR2 are SGHNT and YENEEA. The CDR3 reads CASSLGGVAGELFF. The CDR3 DNA follows: TGTGCCAGCAGCTTAGGTGGAGTAGCCGGGGAGCTGTTTTTT.

The chain employs TRBV4-1 and TRBJ1-6; TRBD1 might be the D (5 bases). Per the germline V gene, CDR1 is MGHRA and CDR2 is YSYEKL. V gave up 1 base and J gave up 0 bases, with 10 bases separating them. This CDR3 comprises 17 residues. The CDR3: CASSQVGASSYNSPLHF. In DNA, the CDR3 is TGCGCCAGCAGCCAAGTTGGGGCAAGCTCCTATAATTCACCCCTCCACTTT.

The chain uses TRBV6-5 and TRBJ1-5; D remains unclear. The CDR3 is 13 residues long. CDR1 is MNHEY and CDR2 is SVGAGI in the germline V gene. V was clipped by 11 bases and J by 7 bases, with 18 bases between them. CDR3 sequence (DNA): TGTGCCGGTACCTACGGGATAGGACAGCCCCAGCATTTT. It specifies CAGTYGIGQPQHF.

V usage is TRBV11-2 and J usage is TRBJ1-1; D might be TRBD1 (5 bases). CDR1 and CDR2 (germline): SGHAT, FQNNGV. The V gene lost 7 bases and the J gene lost 0 bases, with 18 bases spanning the gap. CDR3 length: 16 amino acids. CDR3 sequence (DNA): TGTGCCAGCATCCCAACCCAGACAGACATGAACACTGAAGCTTTCTTT. Protein sequence: CASIPTQTDMNTEAFF.

A single count supports this clone. The V gene is TRBV19, the J gene TRBJ1-1, with a weak D call TRBD1 (5 bases). Germline values: CDR1 LNHDA, CDR2 SQIVND (reference sequence). Trimming removed 7 bases at V and 2 bases at J, with 17 bases between. The CDR3 length is 15 residues. The CDR3 is CASNPTGVGNTEAFF. The CDR3, as DNA: TGTGCCAGTAACCCAACAGGCGTGGGTAACACTGAAGCTTTCTTT.

The chain couples TRBV5-4 to TRBJ1-2; D not resolved. Trimming took off 10 bases at V and 2 bases at J, with 12 bases between the two ends. The germline V gene encodes CDR1 SGHNT and CDR2 YYREEE (reference sequence). The CDR3 is 12 residues long. In nucleotides, the CDR3 is TGTGCCTTAGGCGGGGTAAACTATGGCTACACCTTC. It yields the protein CALGGVNYGYTF.

This chain connects TRBV11-2 to TRBJ2-6; no clear D. The CDR3 extends over 17 amino acids. The V end lost 5 bases, the J end lost 4 bases, and 18 bases lay between the germline ends. CDR1 is SGHAT and CDR2 is FQNNGV in the germline V gene. The CDR3 region is CASSKLRSPNGANVLTF. The CDR3 nucleotides read TGTGCCAGCAGCAAACTCCGGTCGCCTAACGGGGCCAACGTCCTGACTTTC.

The genes are TRBV7-9 and TRBJ2-5; 12 positions match TRBD2. Germline loops: CDR1 SEHNR, CDR2 FQNEAQ (reference sequence). The V and J ends lost 5 bases and 5 bases, in that order; junction bases with no gene match: 6. The CDR3 extends over 15 amino acids. The CDR3 nucleotides read TGTGCCAGCAGCCTCGACCTAGCGGGGGGGGAGACCCAGTACTTC. Its translation is CASSLDLAGGETQYF.

The CDR3 nucleotides read TGCGCCAGCAGCCACGCTGCTCAGGGGATTGATTCACCCCTCCACTTT. As protein: CASSHAAQGIDSPLHF. V gene TRBV4-3 combines with J gene TRBJ1-6, with a weak D call TRBD1 (6 bases). In germline, CDR1 is LGHNA, CDR2 YSLEER. The CDR3 runs 16 residues. Between the trimmed V and J ends, which lost 3 bases and 8 bases, there was a span of 17 bases.

The J gene is TRBJ2-5, the V gene TRBV12-3 or TRBV12-4; D might be TRBD1 (5 bases). V was cut by 1 base and J by 6 bases, with 9 bases left in between. This CDR3 has 13 residues. The DNA for the CDR3 is TGTGCCAGCAGTTTAGGCAGGGAAAAGACCCAGTACTTC. Protein product: CASSLGREKTQYF.

This rearrangement joins TRBV27 to TRBJ2-2, with D possibly TRBD2 on 7 matching bases. The V end was cut by 8 bases, the J end by 4 bases, with 14 bases between. Germline lookup yields CDR1 MNHEY and CDR2 SMNVEV (reference sequence). CDR3 length equals 14 residues. CDR3 nucleotide sequence: TGTGCCAGCCGGGGGGCAGGAGGCACCGGGGAGCTGTTTTTT. Translating it yields CASRGAGGTGELFF.

The chain is built from TRBV7-9 and TRBJ2-7; the match to TRBD1 covers 8 bases. This CDR3 comprises 15 residues. With V trimmed by 3 bases and J by 1 base, 5 bases remained unmatched. Germline V gives CDR1 SEHNR, CDR2 FQNEAQ (reference sequence). Here the CDR3 reads CASSFGQGSSYEQYF. The CDR3, as DNA: TGTGCCAGCAGCTTTGGACAGGGAAGTTCCTACGAGCAGTACTTC.

This clone showed up just once. The V gene is TRBV4-2, the J gene TRBJ1-3; D is ambiguous. V was cut by 2 bases and J by 0 bases, with 11 bases left in between. The CDR3 sequence is 16 residues long. Per the germline V gene, CDR1 is LGHNA and CDR2 is YNFKEQ. The CDR3 bases are TGTGCCAGCAGCCAACCCCCACAGAGCTCTGGAAACACCATATATTTT. Translating it yields CASSQPPQSSGNTIYF.

J is TRBJ2-7 and V is TRBV29-1; 7 nucleotides agree with TRBD1. This CDR3 spans 14 amino acids. With V trimmed by 3 bases and J by 9 bases, 14 bases remained unmatched. The germline V gene encodes CDR1 SQVTM and CDR2 ANQGSEA. In nucleotides, the CDR3 is TGCAGCGTTGAGGTTCCGACAGGGACGGTCCGGCAGTACTTC. Its protein product is CSVEVPTGTVRQYF.

The chain couples TRBV7-2 to TRBJ1-3; D is ambiguous. The germline V gene encodes CDR1 SGHTA and CDR2 FQGNSA. This CDR3 has 15 residues. V lost 3 bases to trimming and J lost 0 bases, with 9 bases between them. In nucleotides, the CDR3 is TGTGCCAGCAGCTTTTTGAGGTCCTCTGGAAACACCATATATTTT. Residues: CASSFLRSSGNTIYF.

The chain combines TRBV19 with TRBJ2-6; D unclear. Germline V gene data show CDR1 as LNHDA and CDR2 as SQIVND (reference sequence). Trimming stripped 6 bases from V and 4 bases from J, with 13 bases between. This CDR3 region has 15 residues. CDR3 in amino acids: CASSTQTGGANVLTF. CDR3 coding DNA: TGTGCCAGTAGCACTCAAACCGGGGGGGCCAACGTCCTGACTTTC.

The table lists this clone with a count of one. The chain uses TRBV6-5 and TRBJ2-1, with TRBD1 matching over 7 bases. The J segment lost 0 bases and the V segment lost 5 bases, leaving 4 bases of the junction unmatched. CDR3 length: 15 residues. Germline values: CDR1 MNHEY, CDR2 SVGAGI. The CDR3 coding sequence is TGTGCCAGCAGTCCCCCAGGGGGCTCCTACAATGAGCAGTTCTTC. Protein sequence: CASSPPGGSYNEQFF.

The chain joins TRBV6-2 or TRBV6-3 to TRBJ1-1; 9 nucleotides align to TRBD1. The ends lost 4 bases at V and 7 bases at J; junction bases unmatched: 10. CDR1 and CDR2 (germline): MNHEY, SVGEGT. This CDR3 comprises 15 residues. The CDR3 DNA is TGTGCCAGCAGTTGGAGACAGGGGGTTGTCGGTGAAGCTTTCTTT. Translation: CASSWRQGVVGEAFF.

This chain joins TRBV6-1 and TRBJ2-2; 8 nucleotides line up with TRBD1. V lost 2 bases, J lost 6 bases, and 11 bases stayed unmatched. CDR3 size: 17 residues. The germline V gene has CDR1 MNHNS and CDR2 SASEGT. The CDR3: CASSEHVGQGVSGELFF. CDR3 in DNA: TGTGCCAGCAGTGAACATGTTGGACAGGGTGTATCCGGGGAGCTGTTTTTT.

This clone was picked up one time. The V call is TRBV27, the J call TRBJ1-1; D uncertain. V lost 5 bases, J lost 7 bases, and 8 bases lay in between. This CDR3 is built from 11 residues. CDR1 and CDR2 (germline): MNHEY, SMNVEV (reference sequence). In nucleotides, the CDR3 is TGTGCCAGCAGTACCCTAAGTGAAGCTTTCTTT. Its protein is CASSTLSEAFF.

V and J are TRBV20-1 and TRBJ2-6; TRBD1 aligns across 11 bases. The length of the CDR3 is 17 residues. Trimming at V came to 3 bases and at J to 0 bases, leaving 4 bases not matched to a gene. Looked up from germline, CDR1 is DFQATT and CDR2 is SNEGSKA (reference sequence). CDR3 DNA sequence: TGCAGTGCTAGTGGAGGGACAGGGGGCTCTGGGGCCAACGTCCTGACTTTC. Its translation: CSASGGTGGSGANVLTF.

Only one count was recorded for this clone. The chain carries TRBV4-2 and TRBJ1-5; TRBD1 aligns across 7 bases. The CDR3 covers 16 residues. V shed 4 bases and J 0 bases; nucleotides not matched to a gene: 6. CDR1 is LGHNA, CDR2 YNFKEQ, per germline. The CDR3 loop reads CASSPNQGDSNQPQHF. As DNA, the CDR3 is TGTGCCAGCAGCCCCAATCAGGGGGATAGCAATCAGCCCCAGCATTTT.

The CDR3 loop reads CASRGVSQPQHF. Written as DNA, the CDR3 is TGTGCCAGCAGGGGAGTTAGTCAGCCCCAGCATTTT. V gene TRBV2 combines with J gene TRBJ1-5; D is unclear. CDR3 length: 12 residues. Germline V gives CDR1 SNHLY, CDR2 FYNNEI. V was shortened by 6 bases and J by 6 bases, with 9 bases between the two germline ends.